This T cell receptor beta chain comes out of a study of OX40 agonist ivuxolimab in advanced cancers. Across the whole study: Patients were dosed intravenously with ivuxolimab at 0.01 to 10 mg/kg every 2 weeks. The dose-escalation cohort was around 83% male, with a mean age of around 60 years, ranging about 20 to 85. Overall study results and limits: The authors also found low normalized T-cell clonal expansion in some nonresponders.

Exclusion applied to patients with autoimmune disease history or systemic immunosuppression. For this clone: The antigen is unknown.

Germline V gene sequence: CDR1 GTSNPN, CDR2 SVGIG (reference sequence). V was shortened by 6 bases and J by 3 bases, with 9 bases between the two germline ends. CDR3 length: 12 residues. Clones were sequenced by immunoSEQ multiplex PCR, and TCRdb holds only the in-frame ones, with some missing. The repertoire holds tens of thousands of clones, with around 81% as singletons. This sequence originates from an adult with an advanced solid tumor such as melanoma, head and neck, liver or kidney cancer. The source was CD4+ or CD8+ T cells sorted from blood, collected in a trial of the OX40 agonist ivuxolimab. The V call is TRBV30, the J call TRBJ1-5; maybe TRBD1 (5 bases). The CDR3 coding sequence is TGTGCCTGTGACAGACTCAATCAGCCCCAGCATTTT. It is translated as CACDRLNQPQHF.